Listed here are 21 T cell receptor beta chains from one sample, sequenced in a study of tumor-infiltrating lymphocytes in primary liver carcinoma. The researchers obtained blood RNA from unsorted whole blood and also extracted germline DNA. With around 450 ng total RNA as template and a constant-region primer, TCR beta cDNA was made. Libraries of TCR beta came from three nested multiplex PCR rounds with slightly modified ARM-PCR. Rounds one and two of PCR, each of 10 cycles, were primed with TRBV1-TRBV30 forward primers and a C-beta reverse primer. TCRdb fed the multiplex PCR reads into MiXCR, producing one record per CDR3 protein. Here the sample spans about 320,000 distinct CDR3 sequences, nearly 60% being singletons. The sample taken for sequencing was peripheral blood. The source is a woman aged 25 to 39 with primary liver carcinoma and hepatitis B virus infection.

Regarding this clonotype: A read error may account for a junction end that differs from germline. The genes are TRBV11-1 and TRBJ2-3; maybe TRBD2 (5 bases). This CDR3 is built from 15 residues. The germline V gene has CDR1 SGHAT and CDR2 FQDESV (reference sequence). The chain's CDR3 is CASSLARESTDTRYF. DNA for the CDR3: TGTGCCAGCAGTTTGGCGAGGGAGAGCACAGATACGCGGTATTTT. The full variable domain, completed using reference TRBV11-1 and TRBJ2-3, is EAEVAQSPRYKITEKSQAVAFWCDPISGHATLYWYRQILGQGPELLVQFQDESVVDDSQLPKDRFSAERLKGVDSTLKIQPAELGDSAMYLCASSLARESTDTRYFGPGTRLTVL.

As regards this clonotype: The germline gene is not matched at one end of the junction; a read error may be the cause. The V call is TRBV5-4, the J call TRBJ2-7; D assignment may be TRBD1 or TRBD2 (5 bases each). The CDR3 loop spans 15 amino acids. The V gene's germline CDR1 is SGHNT and CDR2 YYREEE (reference sequence). CDR3 amino acids: CASSSGTTIGYEQCF. The CDR3 DNA reads TGTGCCAGCAGCTCCGGGACCACTATAGGCTACGAGCAGTGCTTC.

Within the sample, this clonotype is medium-sized. The gene calls are TRBV11-3 and TRBJ2-7; 9 nucleotides line up with TRBD1. The V and J ends lost 5 bases and 0 bases, in that order; junction bases with no gene match: 8. The CDR3 sequence is 16 residues long. In germline, CDR1 is SGHNT, CDR2 YENEEA. Here the CDR3 DNA reads TGTGCCAGCAGCCGCCGGGACAGGGATTACTCCTACGAGCAGTACTTC. As protein: CASSRRDRDYSYEQYF.

This clonotype showed up many times. The gene calls are TRBV6-2 or TRBV6-3 and TRBJ2-1; a weak D match, TRBD1 (5 bases). The V end lost 7 bases, the J end lost 9 bases, and 10 bases lay between the germline ends. The CDR3 consists of 11 residues. Germline V gene sequence: CDR1 MNHEY, CDR2 SVGEGT. DNA of the CDR3: TGTGCCAGCAAACTTAGGGGTGAGCAGTTCTTC. Amino acid sequence: CASKLRGEQFF.

This clonotype has a count of ten or more. The V call is TRBV12-3 or TRBV12-4, the J call TRBJ2-1; 9 nucleotides line up with TRBD2. The CDR3 runs to 15 residues. The V segment lost 5 bases and the J segment 9 bases; nucleotides outside the gene matches: 11. CDR3 in DNA: TGTGCCAGCAGTCAAACTAGCGGGCGCCTCACTGAGCAGTTCTTC. Translation gives CASSQTSGRLTEQFF.

This chain connects TRBV6-5 to TRBJ2-3; 8 positions agree with TRBD2. CDR1 MNHEY and CDR2 SVGAGI come from the germline V gene. This CDR3 comprises 15 residues. The V segment lost 5 bases and the J segment 12 bases; nucleotides outside the gene matches: 16. CDR3 nucleotide sequence: TGTGCCAGCAGTCCACTAGCGGTGAGCACAGATGCACAGTATTTT. It yields the protein CASSPLAVSTDAQYF.

As concerns this clonotype: Possible read error: a much larger clone is one base away. This chain uses TRBV14 with TRBJ2-7; the match to TRBD2 covers 15 bases. V shed 4 bases and J 5 bases; nucleotides not matched to a gene: 9. Germline CDR1 reads SGHDN; CDR2 reads FVKESK. The length of the CDR3 is 17 residues. The CDR3 DNA follows: TGTGCCAGCAGCCCCATCATGGGACTAGCGGGAGGTAACGAGCAGTACTTC. Its protein is CASSPIMGLAGGNEQYF. Drawing the rest from reference TRBV14 and TRBJ2-7, the complete variable domain is EAGVTQFPSHSVIEKGQTVTLRCDPISGHDNLYWYRRVMGKEIKFLLHFVKESKQDESGMPNNRFLAERTGGTYSTLKVQPAELEDSGVYFCASSPIMGLAGGNEQYFGPGTRLTVT.

The chain links TRBV28 to TRBJ2-3, with D hard to call. Germline CDR1 is MDHEN and CDR2 is SYDVKM. With 0 bases removed from V and 1 base from J, the gap between germline ends came to 8 bases. The CDR3 runs to 15 residues. This CDR3 is CASSLCRVGTDTQYF. CDR3 bases: TGTGCCAGCAGTTTATGCCGAGTGGGCACAGATACGCAGTATTTT. The full variable domain, with the rest looked up from reference TRBV28 and TRBJ2-3, is DVKVTQSSRYLVKRTGEKVFLECVQDMDHENMFWYRQDPGLGLRLIYFSYDVKMKEKGDIPEGYSVSREKKERFSLILESASTNQTSMYLCASSLCRVGTDTQYFGPGTRLTVL.

V usage is TRBV29-1 and J usage is TRBJ1-1, with D tentatively TRBD1 (6 bases). This CDR3 contains 12 residues. V was clipped by 6 bases and J by 4 bases, with 12 bases between them. Germline-derived CDR1 and CDR2 are SQVTM and ANQGSEA. Here the CDR3 DNA reads TGCAGCGTCGAGAGGGGGAGCACTGAAGCTTTCTTT. Translating it yields CSVERGSTEAFF.

The gene calls are TRBV5-4 and TRBJ2-7; perhaps TRBD2 as D (5 bases). CDR1 is SGHNT, CDR2 YYREEE, per germline (reference sequence). The CDR3 loop spans 12 amino acids. The germline V and J ends were trimmed by 2 bases and 7 bases, with 10 bases remaining between them. The CDR3 loop is CASSFGVGEQYF. The CDR3 nucleotides read TGTGCCAGCAGCTTCGGGGTGGGGGAGCAGTACTTC.

This clonotype was seen many times. The rearrangement uses TRBV4-1 and TRBJ2-7, with D unclear. The CDR3 sequence is 14 residues long. CDR1 MGHRA and CDR2 YSYEKL come from the germline V gene. V lost 1 base, J lost 1 base, and 8 bases lay in between. The CDR3 coding sequence is TGCGCCAGCAGCCAAGGACTCAGTTCCTACGAGCAGTACTTC. Amino acids: CASSQGLSSYEQYF.

Concerning this clonotype itself: A read error is possible here, since a much larger clone lies one base away. The chain has TRBV12-3 or TRBV12-4 and TRBJ2-5, with 8 nucleotides matching TRBD2. The CDR3 consists of 11 residues. CDR3 loop: CTSGGLETQYF. The CDR3 DNA is TGTACCAGCGGGGGCTTAGAGACCCAGTACTTC.

In the case of this clonotype: A much larger clonotype is one base distant, so this may be a read error. This rearrangement joins TRBV29-1 to TRBJ1-3; unclear D gene. The CDR3 loop spans 13 amino acids. Germline V gives CDR1 SQVTM, CDR2 ANQGSEA. The CDR3: CSVAAYPGDTIYF. DNA for the CDR3: TGCAGCGTTGCCGCCTATCCTGGAGACACCATATATTTT.

This clonotype has a handful of counts. The V and J genes are TRBV6-1 and TRBJ2-5; TRBD1 matches at 9 bases. In germline, CDR1 is MNHNS, CDR2 SASEGT. The V segment lost 4 bases and the J segment 4 bases; nucleotides outside the gene matches: 7. This CDR3 has 15 amino acids. The CDR3 nucleotides read TGTGCCAGCAGTGGCCGGACAGGGGTGGCAGAGACCCAGTACTTC. This encodes CASSGRTGVAETQYF.

The chain has TRBV5-4 and TRBJ2-1; 7 bases are a match to TRBD2. V gave up 3 bases and J gave up 7 bases; unmatched junction bases: 22. The CDR3 is 19 amino acids. Germline values: CDR1 SGHNT, CDR2 YYREEE (reference sequence). Here the CDR3 reads CASSSGGLVDRRGGNEQFF. In nucleotides, the CDR3 is TGTGCCAGCAGCTCGGGCGGACTAGTCGACCGAAGGGGTGGGAATGAGCAGTTCTTC.

This clonotype was seen at least ten times. This rearrangement joins TRBV30 to TRBJ1-6; D call uncertain. This CDR3 is built from 14 residues. Germline assignment: CDR1 GTSNPN and CDR2 SVGIG (reference sequence). Trimming took 0 bases from V and 6 from J, leaving 9 bases between them. CDR3 sequence (DNA): TGTGCCTGGAGTGTCTTACAGACTAATTCACCCCTCCACTTT. Protein product: CAWSVLQTNSPLHF.

Details on this clonotype: This could be a read error, since a much larger clone is one nucleotide away. This chain connects TRBV4-3 to TRBJ2-7, with D perhaps TRBD1 (6 bases). The V end was cut by 2 bases, the J end by 7 bases, with 15 bases between. This CDR3 region has 14 residues. CDR1 and CDR2 (germline): LGHNA, YSLEER. CDR3 loop: CASSQMQGPREQYF. In DNA form, the CDR3 reads TGCGCCAGCAGCCAAATGCAGGGGCCACGAGAGCAGTACTTC.

The chain combines TRBV13 with TRBJ1-5, with no clear D. CDR1 is PRHDT, CDR2 FYEKMQ, per germline (reference sequence). V was trimmed by 3 bases and J by 9 bases, leaving 9 bases between them. CDR3 size: 12 residues. CDR3 DNA: TGTGCCAGCAGCTTCTACCCTGGGCCCCAGCATTTT. It is translated as CASSFYPGPQHF.

Details on this clonotype: A much larger clone differs by one base, so this may be a read error. The chain has TRBV6-4 and TRBJ2-1, with D perhaps matching TRBD1 or TRBD2 (6 bases each). CDR1 MRHNA and CDR2 SNTAGT come from the germline V gene. CDR3 length equals 15 residues. The CDR3 is CASSDSSGAKGELFF. CDR3 DNA sequence: TGTGCCAGCAGTGACTCGTCGGGGGCCAAGGGGGAGCTGTTCTTC.

On this clonotype itself: This may be a read error: a much more frequent sequence differs by one nucleotide. The chain combines TRBV12-3 or TRBV12-4 with TRBJ2-1, with 7 nucleotides matching TRBD2. CDR3 length: 14 residues. J gave up 8 bases and V 3 bases, and 7 bases lay outside the gene matches. CDR3: CASSFRGGKHEQFF. The DNA of the CDR3 is TGTGCCAGCAGTTTTCGGGGAGGGAAGCATGAGCAGTTCTTC.

The V gene is TRBV19, the J gene TRBJ2-2, with D tentatively TRBD2 (6 bases). Germline V gene data show CDR1 as LNHDA and CDR2 as SQIVND (reference sequence). The CDR3 contains 12 residues. Trimming stripped 8 bases from V and 7 bases from J, with 11 bases between. As DNA, the CDR3 is TGTGCCAGTCGGGAGCGGTACGGGGAGCTGTTTTTT. It encodes CASRERYGELFF.